This entry lists 22 T cell receptor beta chains sequenced from one sample in a study of CD8 T cells in ankylosing spondylitis. Their antigens are not known. Each CDR3 protein is one row after TCRdb ran MiXCR on the 5' RACE reads. The sample lists 650,000 to 800,000 distinct CDR3 sequences, over 15% occurring once. Study outcomes and limitations: The study identified a TCR beta motif of 7 or 8 highly homologous variants that appeared characteristic of ankylosing spondylitis blood.

Sequencing was carried out using blood, either unsorted or a sorted T cell fraction (not recorded which). Every receptor here comes from a male donor with ankylosing spondylitis.

The chain has TRBV9 and TRBJ1-2; TRBD1 might be the D (6 bases). Germline CDR1 is SGDLS and CDR2 is YYNGEE. Trimming removed 4 bases at V and 8 bases at J, with 18 bases between. The CDR3 runs 14 residues. This chain's CDR3 is CASSTGTRQLGYTF. CDR3 in DNA: TGTGCCAGCAGCACCGGGACAAGGCAGCTAGGCTACACCTTC.

V gene TRBV7-9 combines with J gene TRBJ2-2; D is unclear. With 6 bases removed from V and 7 bases from J, the gap between germline ends came to 15 bases. The CDR3 totals 14 residues. The V gene's germline CDR1 is SEHNR and CDR2 FQNEAQ (reference sequence). The CDR3 protein is CASSYGLKIGELFF. In DNA form, the CDR3 reads TGTGCCAGCAGTTACGGCCTTAAGATCGGGGAGCTGTTTTTT.

In this sample, this clonotype turned up a few times. The rearrangement uses TRBV4-2 and TRBJ2-5; the D gene could be TRBD1 or TRBD2 (5 bases each). Germline values: CDR1 LGHNA, CDR2 YNFKEQ. Trimming took 3 bases from V and 1 from J, leaving 18 bases between them. The CDR3 consists of 17 residues. CDR3 DNA: TGTGCCAGCAGCCAGAATGCCGGGACCGGCACCCAAGAGACCCAGTACTTC. Amino acid sequence: CASSQNAGTGTQETQYF.

In this sample, this clonotype turned up many times. V usage is TRBV12-3 or TRBV12-4 and J usage is TRBJ1-1; 7 positions match TRBD1. J lost 6 bases, V lost 6 bases, and 4 bases had no gene match. The length of the CDR3 is 12 residues. CDR3 bases: TGTGCCAGCAGAGAGGGGACAGCTGAAGCTTTCTTT. This encodes CASREGTAEAFF.

This clonotype came up many times. The chain couples TRBV5-1 to TRBJ1-5, with D unclear. Germline CDR1 is SGHRS and CDR2 is YFSETQ. Trimming removed 4 bases at V and 0 bases at J, with 11 bases between. The CDR3 consists of 15 residues. The CDR3 region is CASSLGDYSNQPQHF. DNA of the CDR3: TGCGCCAGCAGCCTTGGGGATTATAGCAATCAGCCCCAGCATTTT.

This clonotype was seen more than once but under ten times. The CDR3 DNA follows: TGCAGTGCTAGGGGACTAGCGGGGCAAGAGACCCAGTACTTC. It specifies CSARGLAGQETQYF. The J gene is TRBJ2-5, the V gene TRBV20-1, with 13 bases matching TRBD2. With 3 bases clipped from V and 2 bases from J, the junction kept 0 bases outside the gene matches. The CDR3 contains 14 residues. Germline values: CDR1 DFQATT, CDR2 SNEGSKA (reference sequence).

The chain couples TRBV7-6 to TRBJ2-2; D gene ambiguous. Deletions cut 0 bases from V and 6 bases from J, with 8 bases between. CDR1 is SGHVS and CDR2 is FNYEAQ in the germline V gene. CDR3 length: 14 amino acids. CDR3 protein: CASSLAAPAGELFF. In DNA form, the CDR3 reads TGTGCCAGCAGCTTAGCCGCCCCAGCCGGGGAGCTGTTTTTT.

The chain joins TRBV20-1 to TRBJ2-3; 9 nucleotides agree with TRBD1. The CDR3 is 12 amino acids. Germline V gene sequence: CDR1 DFQATT, CDR2 SNEGSKA (reference sequence). Trimming took 8 bases from V and 13 from J; bases not matched to a gene: 13. The CDR3 bases are TGCAGTACGTTATCCGGGACAGGGTTGAAGTATTTT. Amino acid sequence: CSTLSGTGLKYF.

This chain joins TRBV10-3 and TRBJ2-5; 7 positions agree with TRBD1. Looked up from germline, CDR1 is ENHRY and CDR2 is SYGVKD. There are 16 residues in the CDR3. V dropped 6 bases and J dropped 2; count of bases not matched to a gene: 12. In nucleotides, the CDR3 is TGTGCCATCAGCAAAATAAGACAGGGAAAGCAAGAGACCCAGTACTTC. Protein: CAISKIRQGKQETQYF.

Only a few counts were recorded for this clonotype. In nucleotides, the CDR3 is TGCGCCAGCAGTCCCTTTAGCGGGAATGTCGCCGGGGAGCTGTTTTTT. It is translated as CASSPFSGNVAGELFF. The V gene is TRBV5-1, the J gene TRBJ2-2, with TRBD2 identical over 8 bases. V lost 5 bases to trimming and J lost 6 bases; unmatched junction nucleotides: 12. In germline, CDR1 is SGHRS, CDR2 YFSETQ. This CDR3 has 16 residues.

This clonotype was detected only a few times. V is TRBV12-5 and J is TRBJ2-7; 10 bases map to TRBD1. J lost 3 bases, V lost 5 bases, and 1 base had no gene match. The V gene's germline CDR1 is LGHNT and CDR2 FRNRAP. The CDR3 has 13 amino acids. The DNA of the CDR3 is TGTGCTAGTGGTAGGGACAGGGGCTACGAGCAGTACTTC. Its protein is CASGRDRGYEQYF.

This clonotype was recorded at least ten times. V gene TRBV5-1 combines with J gene TRBJ1-1; weak D call: TRBD1 (5 bases). V was clipped by 4 bases and J by 4 bases, with 17 bases between them. CDR1 and CDR2 (germline): SGHRS, YFSETQ. The CDR3 is made up of 15 amino acids. The chain's CDR3 is CASSPGDRGTTEAFF. The CDR3 DNA sequence: TGCGCCAGCAGCCCGGGGGACCGGGGGACCACTGAAGCTTTCTTT.

This clonotype showed up just a few times. The rearrangement joins TRBV5-1 to TRBJ2-2, with D uncertain. Germline CDR1 reads SGHRS; CDR2 reads YFSETQ. The CDR3 is made up of 13 amino acids. Trimming removed 2 bases at V and 4 bases at J, with 6 bases between. CDR3 region: CASSFKITGELFF. The CDR3 bases are TGCGCCAGCAGCTTTAAGATCACCGGGGAGCTGTTTTTT.

This clonotype was detected many times. The chain uses TRBV4-1 and TRBJ2-4, with D tentatively TRBD2 (5 bases). Trimming removed 0 bases from V and 4 bases from J, with 13 bases in between. Germline loops: CDR1 MGHRA, CDR2 YSYEKL. The CDR3 runs 16 residues. The DNA of the CDR3 is TGCGCCAGCAGCCAAGAGGGTGCTAGCTCTAAAAACATTCAGTACTTC. Translation gives CASSQEGASSKNIQYF.

This chain connects TRBV7-9 to TRBJ1-4; possible D gene TRBD1, 5 bases. Looked up from germline, CDR1 is SEHNR and CDR2 is FQNEAQ (reference sequence). The CDR3 sequence is 16 residues long. The ends were cut back, 3 bases at V and 6 bases at J, with 17 bases in the middle. The CDR3 DNA follows: TGTGCCAGCAGCTTGGGCCCTCGGGGCGAAGATGAAAAACTGTTTTTT. It is translated as CASSLGPRGEDEKLFF.

The sample holds a few counts of this clonotype. The chain employs TRBV28 and TRBJ1-5; no firm D call. CDR3 length: 13 residues. V shed 5 bases and J shed 6 bases, with 11 bases lying between them. Germline V gene data show CDR1 as MDHEN and CDR2 as SYDVKM. The CDR3 loop is CASSDPGSQPQHF. CDR3 sequence (DNA): TGTGCCAGCAGTGACCCAGGCAGTCAGCCCCAGCATTTT.

This clonotype came up a few times. This chain joins TRBV12-3 or TRBV12-4 and TRBJ2-7; D might be TRBD1 (5 bases). The CDR3 consists of 15 residues. The V and J ends lost 2 bases and 2 bases respectively, with 13 bases between them. The CDR3 region has the DNA TGTGCCAGCAGTTTACAGGGCTCACTTACCTACGAGCAGTACTTC. The encoded protein is CASSLQGSLTYEQYF.

This clonotype showed up just a few times. The rearrangement links TRBV12-3 or TRBV12-4 to TRBJ1-1; tentative D call: TRBD1 (6 bases). This CDR3 contains 13 residues. Trimming removed 6 bases at V and 6 bases at J, with 14 bases between. CDR3 coding DNA: TGTGCCAGCAGCCCACAGGGTTGGGCTGAAGCTTTCTTT. This translates into CASSPQGWAEAFF.

This clonotype was detected only a few times. This CDR3 is CSASLRDRGQDEQFF. DNA of the CDR3: TGCAGTGCTAGCCTCCGGGACAGGGGTCAGGATGAGCAGTTCTTC. The gene calls are TRBV20-1 and TRBJ2-1, with TRBD1 matching over 10 bases. The CDR3 contains 15 residues. Per the germline V gene, CDR1 is DFQATT and CDR2 is SNEGSKA (reference sequence). V trimming: 3 bases; J trimming: 8 bases; junction bases outside the gene matches: 10.

This rearrangement joins TRBV3-1 to TRBJ1-2; 7 nucleotides align to TRBD1. The length of the CDR3 is 15 residues. V dropped 2 bases and J dropped 8; count of bases not matched to a gene: 11. Germline V gene lookup returns CDR1 LGHDT and CDR2 YNNKEL (reference sequence). The CDR3 nucleotides read TGTGCCAGCAGCCAACCCAAGACAGGGTTTGGCGGCTACACCTTC. Translating it yields CASSQPKTGFGGYTF.

In this sample, this clonotype turned up a few times. The V and J genes are TRBV4-3 and TRBJ1-3; no clear D gene. V lost 1 base and J lost 2, with 15 bases in between. This CDR3 spans 17 amino acids. From germline, CDR1 is LGHNA and CDR2 YSLEER. The CDR3 nucleotides are TGCGCCAGCAGCCAAGTCAGCGGGCTCCGGCCTGGAAACACCATATATTTT. Its translation is CASSQVSGLRPGNTIYF.

This clonotype was seen only a few times. J is TRBJ2-1 and V is TRBV25-1, with unresolved D. V dropped 0 bases and J dropped 9 bases, with 15 bases sitting between them. Germline-derived CDR1 and CDR2 are MGHDK and SYGVNS. This CDR3 is built from 15 residues. For the CDR3, the DNA is TGTGCCAGCAGTGAATATGGAAAGGGTTTAGGTGAGCAGTTCTTC. Its translation is CASSEYGKGLGEQFF.